This T cell receptor beta chain was sequenced in a study of blood T cell repertoires in COVID-19. Across the whole study: Sample material is recorded as cDNA or gDNA derived from T cells, B-cell-depleted T cells, or PBMCs.

This CDR3 has 15 amino acids. CDR1 and CDR2 (germline): GTSNPN, SVGIG (reference sequence). V lost 1 base to trimming and J lost 7 bases, with 16 bases between them. Sequenced by immunoSEQ multiplex PCR; TCRdb stores in-frame clones only, minus some. The repertoire holds some 390,000 clones, over 75% seen once, with about 2.1% in the top ten. The source material was peripheral blood. The V call is TRBV30, the J call TRBJ1-4; D is ambiguous. This receptor was taken from a woman in her sixties or seventies with COVID-19, enrolled during active disease. The CDR3 here is CAWSDGVSGSEKLFF. CDR3 DNA sequence: TGTGCCTGGAGTGACGGGGTGTCGGGGAGTGAAAAACTGTTTTTT.